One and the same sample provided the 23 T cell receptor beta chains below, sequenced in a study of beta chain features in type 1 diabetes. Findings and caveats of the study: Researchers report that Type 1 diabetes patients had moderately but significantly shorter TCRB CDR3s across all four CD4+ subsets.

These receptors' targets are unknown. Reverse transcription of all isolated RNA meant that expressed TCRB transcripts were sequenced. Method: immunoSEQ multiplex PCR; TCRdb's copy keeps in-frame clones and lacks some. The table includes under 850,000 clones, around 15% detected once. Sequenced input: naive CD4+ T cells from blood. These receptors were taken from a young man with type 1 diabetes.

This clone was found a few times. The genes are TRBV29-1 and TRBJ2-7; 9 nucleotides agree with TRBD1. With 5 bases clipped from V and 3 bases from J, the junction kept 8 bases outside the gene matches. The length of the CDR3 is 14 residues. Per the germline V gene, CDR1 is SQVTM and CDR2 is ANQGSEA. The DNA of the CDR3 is TGCAGCGTTTGGGGGACAGGGAACAACTACGAGCAGTACTTC. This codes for CSVWGTGNNYEQYF.

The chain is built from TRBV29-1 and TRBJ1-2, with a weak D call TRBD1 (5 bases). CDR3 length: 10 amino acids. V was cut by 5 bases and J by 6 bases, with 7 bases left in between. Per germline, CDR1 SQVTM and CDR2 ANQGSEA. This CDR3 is CSVWGNGYTF. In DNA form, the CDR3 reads TGCAGCGTTTGGGGGAATGGCTACACCTTC.

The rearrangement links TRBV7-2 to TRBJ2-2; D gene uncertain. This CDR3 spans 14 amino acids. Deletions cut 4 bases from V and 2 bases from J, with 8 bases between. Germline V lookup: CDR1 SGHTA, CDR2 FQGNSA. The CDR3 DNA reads TGTGCCAGCAGCTGGGGTTTCAACACCGGGGAGCTGTTTTTT. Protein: CASSWGFNTGELFF.

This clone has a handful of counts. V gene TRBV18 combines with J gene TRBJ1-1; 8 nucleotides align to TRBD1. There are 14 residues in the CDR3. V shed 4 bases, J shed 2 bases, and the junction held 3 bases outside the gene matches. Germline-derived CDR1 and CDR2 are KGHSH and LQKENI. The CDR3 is CASSLGTGNTEAFF. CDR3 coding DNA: TGTGCCAGCTCACTTGGGACAGGAAACACTGAAGCTTTCTTT.

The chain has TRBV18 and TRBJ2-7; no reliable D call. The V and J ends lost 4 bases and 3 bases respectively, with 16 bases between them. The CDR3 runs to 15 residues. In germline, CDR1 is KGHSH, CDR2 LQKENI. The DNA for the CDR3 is TGTGCCAGCTCACGCGGATCGACGGTTGACTACGAGCAGTACTTC. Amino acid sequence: CASSRGSTVDYEQYF.

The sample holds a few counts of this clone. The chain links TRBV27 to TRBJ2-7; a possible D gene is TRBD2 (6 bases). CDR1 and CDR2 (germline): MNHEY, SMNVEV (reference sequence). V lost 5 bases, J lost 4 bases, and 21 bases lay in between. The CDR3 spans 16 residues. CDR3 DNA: TGTGCCAGCAGTCCCCGCACTAGCTTTCGGTCGTACGAGCAGTACTTC. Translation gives CASSPRTSFRSYEQYF.

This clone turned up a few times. CDR3 nucleotide sequence: TGCGCCAGCAGCCAAGATCGAGGAGGCTATGGCTACACCTTC. It translates to CASSQDRGGYGYTF. V and J are TRBV4-1 and TRBJ1-2; D is unclear. This CDR3 has 14 residues. Trimming took off 0 bases at V and 4 bases at J, with 9 bases between the two ends. The germline V gene encodes CDR1 MGHRA and CDR2 YSYEKL.

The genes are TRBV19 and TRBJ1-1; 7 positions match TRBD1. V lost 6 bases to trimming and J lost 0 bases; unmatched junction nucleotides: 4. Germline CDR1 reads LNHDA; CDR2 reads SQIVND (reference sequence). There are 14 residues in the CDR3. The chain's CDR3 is CASSAGTVNTEAFF. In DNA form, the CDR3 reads TGTGCCAGTAGCGCCGGGACAGTGAACACTGAAGCTTTCTTT.

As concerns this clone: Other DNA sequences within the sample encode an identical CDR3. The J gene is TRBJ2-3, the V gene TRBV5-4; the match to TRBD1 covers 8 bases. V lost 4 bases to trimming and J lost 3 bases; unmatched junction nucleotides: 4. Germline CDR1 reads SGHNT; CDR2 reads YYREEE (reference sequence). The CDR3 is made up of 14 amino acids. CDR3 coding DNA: TGTGCCAGCAGCCCCGACAGGGGAACAGATACGCAGTATTTT. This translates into CASSPDRGTDTQYF.

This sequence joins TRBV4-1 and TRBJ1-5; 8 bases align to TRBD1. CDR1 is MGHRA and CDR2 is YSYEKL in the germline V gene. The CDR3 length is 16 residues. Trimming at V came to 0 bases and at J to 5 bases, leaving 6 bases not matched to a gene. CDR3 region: CASSQDPAGGYQPQHF. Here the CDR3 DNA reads TGCGCCAGCAGCCAAGATCCAGCAGGGGGCTATCAGCCCCAGCATTTT.

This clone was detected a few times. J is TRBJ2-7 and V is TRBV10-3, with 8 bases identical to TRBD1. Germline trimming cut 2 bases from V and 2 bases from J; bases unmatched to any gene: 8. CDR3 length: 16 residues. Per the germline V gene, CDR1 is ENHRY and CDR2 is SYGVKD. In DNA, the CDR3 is TGTGCCATCAGTGAGCCTAAACGACAGGGGACCTACGAGCAGTACTTC. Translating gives CAISEPKRQGTYEQYF.

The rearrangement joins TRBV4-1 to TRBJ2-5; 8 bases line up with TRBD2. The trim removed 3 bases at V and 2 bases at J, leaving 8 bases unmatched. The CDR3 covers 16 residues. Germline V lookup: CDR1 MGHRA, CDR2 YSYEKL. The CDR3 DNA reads TGCGCCAGCAGCCATCCTGTAGCGGGGTTACAAGAGACCCAGTACTTC. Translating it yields CASSHPVAGLQETQYF.

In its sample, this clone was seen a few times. In nucleotides, the CDR3 is TGTGCCATCAGCACTCAGGGGCATGATGAGGAAAAACTGTTTTTT. Its translation: CAISTQGHDEEKLFF. The chain links TRBV10-3 to TRBJ1-4; D is possibly TRBD1 (6 bases). The CDR3 is 15 amino acids. The germline V and J ends were trimmed by 6 bases and 8 bases, with 19 bases remaining between them. Germline-derived CDR1 and CDR2 are ENHRY and SYGVKD.

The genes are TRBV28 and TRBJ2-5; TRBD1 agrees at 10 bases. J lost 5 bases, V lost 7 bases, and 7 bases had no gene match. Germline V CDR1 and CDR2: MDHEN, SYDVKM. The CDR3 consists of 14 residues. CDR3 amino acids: CASTTGQGQETQYF. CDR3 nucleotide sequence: TGTGCCAGCACGACGGGACAGGGGCAGGAGACCCAGTACTTC.

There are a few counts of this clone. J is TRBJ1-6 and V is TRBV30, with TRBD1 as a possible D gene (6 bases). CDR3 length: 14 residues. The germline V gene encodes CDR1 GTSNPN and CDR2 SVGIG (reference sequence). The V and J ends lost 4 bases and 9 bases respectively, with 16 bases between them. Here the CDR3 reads CAWNGYRVASPLHF. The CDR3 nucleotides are TGTGCCTGGAATGGGTACAGGGTGGCTTCACCCCTCCACTTT.

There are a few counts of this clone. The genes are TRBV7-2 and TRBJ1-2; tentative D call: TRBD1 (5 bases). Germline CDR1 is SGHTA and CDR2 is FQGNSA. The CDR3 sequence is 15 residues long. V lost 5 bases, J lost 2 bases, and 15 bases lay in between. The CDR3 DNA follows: TGTGCCAGCAGCGCCCCCCGGGGACTAAACTATGGCTACACCTTC. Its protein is CASSAPRGLNYGYTF.

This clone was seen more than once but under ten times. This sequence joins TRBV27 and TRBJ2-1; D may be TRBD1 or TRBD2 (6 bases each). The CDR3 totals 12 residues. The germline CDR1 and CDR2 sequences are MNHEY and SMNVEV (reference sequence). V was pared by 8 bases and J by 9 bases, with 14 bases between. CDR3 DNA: TGTGCCAGCGGGCTACGGGGGCTTGAGCAGTTCTTC. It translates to CASGLRGLEQFF.

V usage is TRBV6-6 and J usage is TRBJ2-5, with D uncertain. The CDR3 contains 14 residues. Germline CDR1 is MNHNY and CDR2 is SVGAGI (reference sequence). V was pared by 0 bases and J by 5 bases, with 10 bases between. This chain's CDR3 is CASSYSSVRETQYF. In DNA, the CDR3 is TGTGCCAGCAGTTACTCGTCGGTCCGGGAGACCCAGTACTTC.

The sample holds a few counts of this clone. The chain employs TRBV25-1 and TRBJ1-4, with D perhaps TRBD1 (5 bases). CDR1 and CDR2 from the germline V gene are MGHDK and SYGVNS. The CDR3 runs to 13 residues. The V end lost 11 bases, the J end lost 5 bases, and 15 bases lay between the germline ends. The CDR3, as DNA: TGTGCCTCTCAACGGGGCGGAAATGAAAAACTGTTTTTT. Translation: CASQRGGNEKLFF.

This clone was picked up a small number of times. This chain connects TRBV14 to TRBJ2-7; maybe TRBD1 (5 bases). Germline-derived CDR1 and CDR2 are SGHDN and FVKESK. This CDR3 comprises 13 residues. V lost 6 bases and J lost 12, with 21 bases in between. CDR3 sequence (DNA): TGTGCCAGCAGTTCTGTCAGGGCAGGGAATCTGTACTTC. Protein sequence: CASSSVRAGNLYF.

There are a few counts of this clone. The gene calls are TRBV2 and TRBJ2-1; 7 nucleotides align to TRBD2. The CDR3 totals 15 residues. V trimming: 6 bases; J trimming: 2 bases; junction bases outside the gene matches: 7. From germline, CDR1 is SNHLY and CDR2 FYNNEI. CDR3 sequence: CASSHRLATYNEQFF. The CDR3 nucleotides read TGTGCCAGCAGCCACCGACTAGCAACCTACAATGAGCAGTTCTTC.

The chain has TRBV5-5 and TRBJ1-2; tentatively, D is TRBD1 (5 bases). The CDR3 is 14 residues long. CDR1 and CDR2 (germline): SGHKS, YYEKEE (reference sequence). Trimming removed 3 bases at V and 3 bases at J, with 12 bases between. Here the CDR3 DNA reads TGTGCCAGCAGCTCAGTGCGGGGGGACTATGGCTACACCTTC. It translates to CASSSVRGDYGYTF.

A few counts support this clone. DNA for the CDR3: TGTGCCTGGTCCCTTCGCGGGGAGTGGGCTTTCTTT. This codes for CAWSLRGEWAFF. The V and J genes are TRBV30 and TRBJ1-1; no definite D call. The CDR3 spans 12 residues. The germline V gene has CDR1 GTSNPN and CDR2 SVGIG (reference sequence). Between the trimmed V and J ends, which lost 5 bases and 11 bases, there was a span of 18 bases.